The 9 T cell receptor beta chains below were found in one sample sequenced in a study of T cell repertoires in cytomegalovirus infection. Antigens of these TCRs are unknown. TCRdb used MiXCR to reprocess the reads, holding one entry per CDR3 protein. This table holds roughly 180,000 distinct CDR3 sequences, less than 25% found once. The sample was CD8+ T cells from cultured PBMCs, taken from culture after CMV antigen stimulation. These receptors originate from a human donor in good health (CMV status not recorded). Some clones in this sample may be carry-over from other donors' samples.

A single count supports this clonotype. The genes are TRBV6-2 or TRBV6-3 and TRBJ2-7; D is uncertain. Germline V gene data show CDR1 as MNHEY and CDR2 as SVGEGT. The ends were cut back, 4 bases at V and 3 bases at J, with 19 bases in the middle. The CDR3 consists of 16 residues. The CDR3, as DNA: TGTGCCAGCAGTTTTACAGAGAGAGGATATCACTACGAGCAGTACTTC. Translation: CASSFTERGYHYEQYF.

This clonotype was seen only a few times. The chain employs TRBV6-2 or TRBV6-3 and TRBJ2-5, with a tentative D call TRBD1 (5 bases). V gave up 6 bases and J gave up 5 bases, with 13 bases separating them. CDR1 and CDR2 (germline): MNHEY, SVGEGT. This CDR3 is 13 amino acids long. The CDR3 coding sequence is TGTGCCAGCAGCCTGGGGCTTTTCGAGACCCAGTACTTC. It encodes CASSLGLFETQYF.

The chain employs TRBV7-9 and TRBJ2-4; 8 positions match TRBD2. Germline values: CDR1 SEHNR, CDR2 FQNEAQ (reference sequence). The CDR3 extends over 16 amino acids. The ends lost 4 bases at V and 1 base at J; junction bases unmatched: 6. DNA for the CDR3: TGTGCCAGCAGCTCCCCGGGGGGGCCCGCCAAAAACATTCAGTACTTC. Protein sequence: CASSSPGGPAKNIQYF.

In DNA form, the CDR3 reads TGTGCCAGTACGAAACAGACGGTCGGTGAAAAACTGTTTTTT. Its translation is CASTKQTVGEKLFF. V gene TRBV19 combines with J gene TRBJ1-4; D is unresolved. CDR3 length: 14 residues. Trimming removed 7 bases at V and 7 bases at J, with 16 bases between. Germline V lookup: CDR1 LNHDA, CDR2 SQIVND (reference sequence).

This clonotype was counted only a few times. The chain couples TRBV24-1 to TRBJ2-1, with a weak D call TRBD2 (6 bases). Germline lookup yields CDR1 KGHDR and CDR2 SFDVKD. The V end lost 3 bases, the J end lost 9 bases, and 14 bases lay between the germline ends. The CDR3 has 14 amino acids. The CDR3 DNA sequence: TGTGCCACCAGTGATCCGGACCTCGGGGGTGAGCAGTTCTTC. Encoded protein: CATSDPDLGGEQFF.

V is TRBV20-1 and J is TRBJ1-1, with unresolved D. CDR3 length equals 16 residues. V dropped 3 bases and J dropped 7 bases, with 24 bases sitting between them. The germline V gene encodes CDR1 DFQATT and CDR2 SNEGSKA (reference sequence). The CDR3 bases are TGCAGTGCTAGCACTTTCCCCCTGCGTACAGACCGTGAAGCTTTCTTT. Translated: CSASTFPLRTDREAFF.

The chain links TRBV7-2 to TRBJ1-1, with D perhaps TRBD1 (6 bases). V shed 5 bases and J shed 3 bases, with 19 bases lying between them. The CDR3 runs 16 residues. Germline CDR1 is SGHTA and CDR2 is FQGNSA. CDR3 bases: TGTGCCAGCAGCGTCAGCGGGGGGCTTGCAGACACTGAAGCTTTCTTT. It specifies CASSVSGGLADTEAFF.

Only a few counts were recorded for this clonotype. The V gene is TRBV6-2 or TRBV6-3, the J gene TRBJ2-5, with 8 bases aligning to TRBD1. The CDR3 has 14 residues. The ends lost 2 bases at V and 4 bases at J; junction bases unmatched: 3. Per the germline V gene, CDR1 is MNHEY and CDR2 is SVGEGT. CDR3 sequence reads: CASSYGTGGETQYF. In DNA form, the CDR3 reads TGTGCCAGCAGTTACGGAACAGGGGGAGAGACCCAGTACTTC.

For the CDR3, the DNA is TGCGCCAGCAACCTCCAGGGCGGCACAGATACGCAGTATTTT. Protein: CASNLQGGTDTQYF. The chain couples TRBV4-1 to TRBJ2-3; perhaps TRBD1 as D (5 bases). V was shortened by 7 bases and J by 1 base, with 12 bases between the two germline ends. The germline V gene encodes CDR1 MGHRA and CDR2 YSYEKL. The CDR3 has 14 amino acids.